This T cell receptor beta chain was identified during a study of CD8+ T cells in alopecia areata. General study results and limits: Tissue-resident alphabeta T cells belonging to normal skin likewise get sequenced within scalp specimens. Normal scalp showed lower clonality than lesional scalp, especially alopecia totalis/universalis.

From PBMCs, CD4+ and CD8+ T cells were sorted. With regard to this clone: Its target is unknown.

The CDR3 spans 13 residues. The V segment lost 11 bases and the J segment 5 bases; nucleotides outside the gene matches: 10. In germline, CDR1 is SNHLY, CDR2 FYNNEI. RNA was extracted and reverse transcribed into cDNA as the sequencing template. Profiling relied on immunoSEQ multiplex PCR, and the TCRdb table lists in-frame clones only, not all of them. This table holds approximately 98,000 clones, 59% found once. The chain employs TRBV2 and TRBJ2-5; 8 bases align to TRBD2. The clonotype was recovered from a human donor in good health. Sequenced input: CD8+ T cells sorted from blood. CDR3 in amino acids: CAVASGGGETQYF. The CDR3 region has the DNA TGTGCCGTGGCCAGCGGGGGAGGGGAGACCCAGTACTTC.